This entry concerns a single TCR beta chain. Germline CDR1 MNHEY, CDR2 SVGEGT. The CDR3 extends over 15 amino acids. J lost 0 bases, V lost 2 bases, and 1 base had no gene match. Some clones are missing from TCRdb's copy, which holds only in-frame ones; the method was immunoSEQ multiplex PCR. The sample has some 9,900 clones; more than 75% are singletons. This sample stems from a study of stem cell transplantation in POMP-related autoinflammatory disease. For the study at large: Hypothesis: faulty thymoproteasomes impair CD8+ T-cell selection, skewing TRB repertoires. Before transplant, CD4+ T cells skewed naive and CD8+ proportions were low.

The V gene is TRBV6-2 or TRBV6-3, the J gene TRBJ2-5, with 9 nucleotides matching TRBD2. This sequence was found in a human patient with POMP-related autoinflammation and immune dysregulation (PRAID). Some T cells may have originated in the graft donor. The sample was CD4+ T cells from PBMCs, taken after stem cell transplantation. CDR3 loop: CASSYLAGYQETQYF. The CDR3 bases are TGTGCCAGCAGTTACCTAGCGGGATACCAAGAGACCCAGTACTTC.